These 5 T cell receptor beta chains share one sample of origin, sequenced in a study of T cell responses to AZD1222 COVID-19 vaccine. The data were produced by immunoSEQ multiplex PCR, yet TCRdb's version contains in-frame clones alone and is incomplete. The sample shows 120,000 or so clones, around nine tenths of them seen only once. The sample was peripheral blood, taken on day 0 of MenACWY control vaccination. These receptors were collected from an adult in good health.

This sequence joins TRBV4-1 and TRBJ2-2, with D possibly being TRBD1 or TRBD2 (5 bases each). V gave up 4 bases and J gave up 5 bases, with 17 bases separating them. Germline CDR1 reads MGHRA; CDR2 reads YSYEKL. This CDR3 spans 16 amino acids. CDR3 loop: CASSLRGNRNTGELFF. CDR3 nucleotides: TGCGCCAGCAGCCTCCGGGGCAACAGAAATACCGGGGAGCTGTTTTTT.

The J gene is TRBJ1-4, the V gene TRBV30; D possibly corresponds to TRBD1 (5 bases). Trimming took off 3 bases at V and 4 bases at J, with 12 bases between the two ends. Germline V gene sequence: CDR1 GTSNPN, CDR2 SVGIG (reference sequence). CDR3 size: 14 residues. Here the CDR3 DNA reads TGTGCCTGGAGAAAAAGGGACCTTAATGAAAAACTGTTTTTT. Protein sequence: CAWRKRDLNEKLFF.

This clone is a singleton in its sample. The rearrangement joins TRBV2 to TRBJ1-4; D is possibly TRBD1 (6 bases). Germline V gene lookup returns CDR1 SNHLY and CDR2 FYNNEI. Trimming removed 1 base at V and 8 bases at J, with 11 bases between. CDR3 length: 14 residues. The CDR3 bases are TGTGCCAGCAGTGAAGTTGAGGGGGTGGAAAAACTGTTTTTT. Its translation is CASSEVEGVEKLFF.

This rearrangement joins TRBV25-1 to TRBJ2-1; perhaps TRBD1 as D (6 bases). Germline lookup yields CDR1 MGHDK and CDR2 SYGVNS. V dropped 2 bases and J dropped 2 bases, with 10 bases sitting between them. This CDR3 is built from 15 residues. CDR3 region: CASSEQGIPYNEQFF. The CDR3 bases are TGTGCCAGCAGTGAACAGGGGATCCCCTACAATGAGCAGTTCTTC.

The V and J genes are TRBV12-3 or TRBV12-4 and TRBJ2-3, with D hard to call. The V gene lost 3 bases and the J gene lost 6 bases, with 4 bases spanning the gap. This CDR3 spans 11 amino acids. The CDR3 nucleotides read TGTGCCAGCAGTTTGGAGGATACGCAGTATTTT. As protein: CASSLEDTQYF.